This section outlines one T cell receptor (beta chain) sequence together with its context. These data are taken from a study of blood T cell repertoires in COVID-19. No more than 2 weeks before study entry, exposed participants had met a case of COVID-19. Authors' methods: Reference gene primer amplification gave estimated nucleated cell counts. The assay was immunoSEQ multiplex PCR, and TCRdb's table has in-frame clones only and misses some. The DNA gave D and trimming, while V, J and clone size come from that table. The sample shows 270,000 or so clones, roughly 81% of them seen only once. Germline lookup yields CDR1 LGHDT and CDR2 YNNKEL (reference sequence). CDR3 size: 16 residues. V lost 4 bases, J lost 4 bases, and 7 bases stayed unmatched.

The receptor comes from a woman in her fifties or sixties who had been exposed to COVID-19. The J gene is TRBJ2-3, the V gene TRBV3-1 (or the pseudogene TRBV3-2); 11 nucleotides match TRBD2. Sequences were obtained from PBMCs or T cells enriched from blood (not recorded which). CDR3 DNA: TGTGCCAGCAGCCCACTAGCGGGGGTTGAAGCAGATACGCAGTATTTT. It encodes CASSPLAGVEADTQYF.